One sample yielded the 13 T cell receptor beta chains listed below, sequenced in a study of cytomegalovirus exposure and HLA in healthy donors (dated by TCRdb to 2016 to 2017). The library was made by the immunoSEQ multiplex PCR assay. The multiplex PCR relied on a mix of 60 forward primers for TCR Vbeta segments and 13 reverse primers for TCR Jbeta segments. Here the immuneACCESS table is served through TCRdb, limited to in-frame sequences with V and J called. Missing clones are a known gap in these copies; in checked studies unresolved V genes cover under half, and the rest lacks a known reason. The sample table on file contains some 64,000 clones. The ten largest clones capture about 1.7% of the sample. Input material: PBMCs. These TCRs come from a woman in her 30s in good health and CMV-seronegative.

To note about this clone: The junction shows a germline mismatch at one end, possibly a read error. The chain couples TRBV9 to TRBJ2-7, with TRBD1 matching 9 bases. CDR1 is SGDLS and CDR2 is YYNGEE in the germline V gene. The CDR3 length is 14 residues. Here the CDR3 reads CASSAPGQGHPMGF. The CDR3 nucleotides are TGTGCCAGCAGCGCCCCAGGACAGGGGCACCCGATGGGCTTC.

The chain carries TRBV27 and TRBJ1-1; TRBD1 agrees at 9 bases. The germline CDR1 and CDR2 sequences are MNHEY and SMNVEV (reference sequence). Germline trimming cut 5 bases from V and 1 base from J; bases unmatched to any gene: 5. The CDR3 is made up of 15 amino acids. The CDR3 sequence: CASSLATGGNTEAFF. CDR3 DNA sequence: TGTGCCAGCAGTCTCGCGACAGGGGGGAACACTGAAGCTTTCTTT.

This chain's CDR3 is CASSLRLDIHEQYF. CDR3 coding DNA: TGTGCCAGCAGCTTAAGGCTAGATATCCACGAGCAGTACTTC. The chain combines TRBV7-2 with TRBJ2-7; D not certain. V lost 2 bases and J lost 5, with 13 bases in between. There are 14 residues in the CDR3. The germline V gene encodes CDR1 SGHTA and CDR2 FQGNSA.

V is TRBV4-2 and J is TRBJ2-3; 11 positions match TRBD2. The CDR3 is 18 amino acids. Germline lookup yields CDR1 LGHNA and CDR2 YNFKEQ. With 3 bases clipped from V and 4 bases from J, the junction kept 12 bases outside the gene matches. Here the CDR3 reads CASSHLIAGGHGPDTQYF. In nucleotides, the CDR3 is TGTGCCAGCAGCCACCTCATAGCGGGGGGGCACGGCCCAGATACGCAGTATTTT.

The rearrangement uses TRBV5-5 and TRBJ2-7; 9 bases align to TRBD1. With V trimmed by 7 bases and J by 2 bases, 4 bases remained unmatched. The CDR3 spans 13 residues. The germline V gene has CDR1 SGHKS and CDR2 YYEKEE (reference sequence). CDR3 in DNA: TGTGCCAGCGGGGACAGGGAAGCCTACGAGCAGTACTTC. It translates to CASGDREAYEQYF.

The V and J genes are TRBV14 and TRBJ2-1, with D possibly matching TRBD2 (6 bases). The CDR3 length is 14 residues. V gave up 4 bases and J gave up 4 bases, with 11 bases separating them. Per the germline V gene, CDR1 is SGHDN and CDR2 is FVKESK. CDR3 DNA sequence: TGTGCCAGCAGCCGCGGGACTCATTACAATGAGCAGTTCTTC. The encoded protein is CASSRGTHYNEQFF.

This chain uses TRBV28 with TRBJ2-5; D might be TRBD1 (5 bases). The ends were cut back, 6 bases at V and 5 bases at J, with 13 bases in the middle. Germline V gives CDR1 MDHEN, CDR2 SYDVKM. The CDR3 is 13 residues long. The CDR3 DNA is TGTGCCAGCAGCCCCCCAGGGTGGGAGACCCAGTACTTC. It translates to CASSPPGWETQYF.

The gene calls are TRBV6-1 and TRBJ2-1; D not certain. Looked up from germline, CDR1 is MNHNS and CDR2 is SASEGT. The CDR3 has 13 amino acids. The V gene lost 0 bases and the J gene lost 5 bases, with 5 bases spanning the gap. The CDR3 region has the DNA TGTGCCAGCAGTGAAGCGTACAACAATGAGCAGTTCTTC. Translation: CASSEAYNNEQFF.

V usage is TRBV25-1 and J usage is TRBJ1-4, with D maybe TRBD1 (5 bases). From germline, CDR1 is MGHDK and CDR2 SYGVNS. The CDR3 runs to 15 residues. The V and J ends lost 5 bases and 7 bases respectively, with 17 bases between them. CDR3 sequence: CASSTTARGGEKLFF. The DNA for the CDR3 is TGTGCCAGCAGTACCACCGCCCGGGGGGGTGAAAAACTGTTTTTT.

V and J are TRBV28 and TRBJ2-7; tentative D call: TRBD2 (6 bases). V was pared by 3 bases and J by 9 bases, with 18 bases between. Germline loops: CDR1 MDHEN, CDR2 SYDVKM. The CDR3 is 14 amino acids. CDR3 loop: CASSFGGIPLGQYF. The CDR3 DNA follows: TGTGCCAGCAGTTTTGGGGGGATCCCCTTAGGGCAGTACTTC.

This chain connects TRBV28 to TRBJ2-7; TRBD2 agrees at 7 bases. The CDR3 runs 15 residues. CDR1 is MDHEN, CDR2 SYDVKM, per germline. J gave up 3 bases and V 2 bases, and 7 bases lay outside the gene matches. This CDR3 is CASSLKAGSIYEQYF. The DNA of the CDR3 is TGTGCCAGCAGTTTAAAAGCGGGATCTATCTACGAGCAGTACTTC.

The rearrangement links TRBV7-6 to TRBJ1-5; TRBD1 aligns across 7 bases. There are 14 residues in the CDR3. CDR1 and CDR2 (germline): SGHVS, FNYEAQ. Trimming at V came to 5 bases and at J to 7 bases, leaving 8 bases not matched to a gene. DNA for the CDR3: TGTGCCAGCAGCCATGACAGGGTGGGGCAGCCCCAGCATTTT. It codes for CASSHDRVGQPQHF.

The gene calls are TRBV6-6 and TRBJ2-7; D is perhaps TRBD2 (6 bases). V was cut by 6 bases and J by 5 bases, with 20 bases left in between. Germline V gives CDR1 MNHNY, CDR2 SVGAGI (reference sequence). The CDR3 has 15 amino acids. The CDR3 is CASRLDSPGGHEQYF. CDR3 sequence (DNA): TGTGCCAGCAGATTAGACAGTCCCGGGGGACACGAGCAGTACTTC.